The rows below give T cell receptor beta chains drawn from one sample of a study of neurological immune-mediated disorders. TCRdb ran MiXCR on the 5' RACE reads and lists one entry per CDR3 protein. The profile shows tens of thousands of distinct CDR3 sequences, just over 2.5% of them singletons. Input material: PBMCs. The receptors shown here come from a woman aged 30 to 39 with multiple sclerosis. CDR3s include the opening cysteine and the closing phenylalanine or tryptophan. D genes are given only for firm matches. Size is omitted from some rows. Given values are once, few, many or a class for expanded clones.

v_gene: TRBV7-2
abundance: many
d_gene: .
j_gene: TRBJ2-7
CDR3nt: TGTGCCAGCAGCACCCGAGAAGATTCGGAGCAGTACTTC
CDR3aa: CASSTREDSEQYF

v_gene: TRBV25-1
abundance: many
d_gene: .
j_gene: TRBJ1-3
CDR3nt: TGTGCCACCTCCGCCTCGGGGGCTGGAAACACCATATATTTT
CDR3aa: CATSASGAGNTIYF

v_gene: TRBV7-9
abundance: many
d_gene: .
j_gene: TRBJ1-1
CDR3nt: TGTGCCAGCAGGTTCCTGGGGGCCATGAACACTGAAGCTTTCTTT
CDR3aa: CASRFLGAMNTEAFF

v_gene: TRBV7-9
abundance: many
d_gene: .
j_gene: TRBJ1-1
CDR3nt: TGTGCCAGCAGCTTGGGCAGGGGACGGATGAACACTGAAGCTTTCTTT
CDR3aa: CASSLGRGRMNTEAFF

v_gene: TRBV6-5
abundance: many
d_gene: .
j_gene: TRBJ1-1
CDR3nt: TGTGCCAGCAGTTCCCTTGGCTGGATTGCTGAAGCTTTCTTT
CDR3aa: CASSSLGWIAEAFF

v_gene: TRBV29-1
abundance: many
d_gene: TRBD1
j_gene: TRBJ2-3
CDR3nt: TGCAGCGTTGAATTCACAGGGGGAGGCACAGATACGCAGTATTTT
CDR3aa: CSVEFTGGGTDTQYF

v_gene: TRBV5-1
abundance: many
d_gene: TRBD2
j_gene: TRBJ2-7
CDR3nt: TGCGCCAGCTCGAGGGTGCTAGCGGGAGGTACCTCCTACGAGCAGTACTTC
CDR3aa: CASSRVLAGGTSYEQYF

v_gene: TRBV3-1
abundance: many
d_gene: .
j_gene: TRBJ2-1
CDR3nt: TGTGCCAGCAGCCAAGTAAGTGGGAATGAGCAGTTCTTC
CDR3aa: CASSQVSGNEQFF

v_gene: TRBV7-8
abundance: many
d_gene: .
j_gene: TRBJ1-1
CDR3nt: TGTGCCAGCAGCCCCCAAGCGGCGGGGCCCACTGAAGCTTTCTTT
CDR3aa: CASSPQAAGPTEAFF

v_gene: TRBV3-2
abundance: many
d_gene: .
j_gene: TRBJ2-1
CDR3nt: TGTGCCAGCAGAGAAGAGCGGAACAATGAGCAGTTCTTC
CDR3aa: CASREERNNEQFF

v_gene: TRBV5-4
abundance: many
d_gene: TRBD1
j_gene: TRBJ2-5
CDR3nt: TGTGCCAGCAGCTCCAAGGGGACAGGGGGCGGGGAGACCCAGTACTTC
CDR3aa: CASSSKGTGGGETQYF

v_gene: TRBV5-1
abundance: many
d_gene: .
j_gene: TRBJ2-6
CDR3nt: TGCGCCAGCAGCTTTGCAATAGCTGGGGCCAACGTCCTGACTTTC
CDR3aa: CASSFAIAGANVLTF

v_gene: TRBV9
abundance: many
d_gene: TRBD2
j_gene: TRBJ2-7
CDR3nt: TGTGCCAGCAGCGTAGAGCCTAGCGGGAGGCCCTCCTACGAGCAGTACTTC
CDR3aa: CASSVEPSGRPSYEQYF

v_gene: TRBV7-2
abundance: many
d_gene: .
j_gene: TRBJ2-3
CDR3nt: TGTGCCAGCAGCCTTATGGGACTCCGCGAGCAGTATTTT
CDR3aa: CASSLMGLREQYF

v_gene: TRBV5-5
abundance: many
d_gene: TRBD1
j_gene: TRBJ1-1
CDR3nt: TGTGCCAGCAGCCCGGGACAGGGAGGGATTGAAGCTTTCTTT
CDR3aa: CASSPGQGGIEAFF

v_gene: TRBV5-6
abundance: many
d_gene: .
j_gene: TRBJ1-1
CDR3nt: TGTGCCAGCAGCTGGAGGGCAGGAGGAGCTTTCTTT
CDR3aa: CASSWRAGGAFF

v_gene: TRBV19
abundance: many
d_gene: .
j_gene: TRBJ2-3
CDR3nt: TGTGCCAGTAGTATGCGGGGATACGAGGATACGCAGTATTTT
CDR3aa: CASSMRGYEDTQYF

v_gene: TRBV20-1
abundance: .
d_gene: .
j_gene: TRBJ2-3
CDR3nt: TGCAGTGCTAGAGCGGACGTCATGAGCACAGATACGCAGTATTTT
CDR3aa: CSARADVMSTDTQYF

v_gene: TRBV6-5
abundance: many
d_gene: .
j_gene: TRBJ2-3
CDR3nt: TGTGCCAGCAGTTCACCGGCGACTACTAGCACAGATACGCAGTATTTT
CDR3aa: CASSSPATTSTDTQYF

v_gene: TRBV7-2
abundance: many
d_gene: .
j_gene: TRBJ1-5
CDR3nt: TGTGCCAGCAGCTCAAACAATCAGCCCCAGCATTTT
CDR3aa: CASSSNNQPQHF

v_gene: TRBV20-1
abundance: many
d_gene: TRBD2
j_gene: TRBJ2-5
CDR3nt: TGCAGTGCTAGCGGGGGGGGGATAGAGACCCAGTACTTC
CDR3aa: CSASGGGIETQYF

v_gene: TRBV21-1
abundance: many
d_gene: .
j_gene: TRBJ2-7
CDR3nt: TGTGCCAGCAGCAAAGTCCGGCAGCCCTCCTACGAGCAGTACTTC
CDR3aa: CASSKVRQPSYEQYF

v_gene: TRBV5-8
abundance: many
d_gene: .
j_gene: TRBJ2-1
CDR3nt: TGTGCCAGCAGCTTGGAGGGGGGGAATGAGCAGTTCTTC
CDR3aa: CASSLEGGNEQFF

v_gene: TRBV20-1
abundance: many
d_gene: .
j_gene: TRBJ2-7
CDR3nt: TGCAGTGCTAGGCCTTTTCCTGGCGAGCAGTACTTC
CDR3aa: CSARPFPGEQYF

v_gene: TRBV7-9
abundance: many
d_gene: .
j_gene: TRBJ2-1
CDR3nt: TGTGCCAGCAGCTCGGAACAGGGCGTGTTGCAGTTCTTC
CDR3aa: CASSSEQGVLQFF

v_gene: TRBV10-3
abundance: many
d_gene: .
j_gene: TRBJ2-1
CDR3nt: TGTGCCATCAAGGCAGCACACCACAATGAGCAGTTCTTC
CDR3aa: CAIKAAHHNEQFF

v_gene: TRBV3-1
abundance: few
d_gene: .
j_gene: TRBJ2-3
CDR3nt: TGTGACAGCAGCAAATTTGGTGATACGCAGTATTTT
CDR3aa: CDSSKFGDTQYF

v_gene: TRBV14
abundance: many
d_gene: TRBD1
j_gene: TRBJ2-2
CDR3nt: TGTGCCAGCAGCCTGGGACAGGGGTACACCGGGGAGCTGTTTTTT
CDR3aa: CASSLGQGYTGELFF

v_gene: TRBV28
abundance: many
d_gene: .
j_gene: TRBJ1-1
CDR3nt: TGTGCCAGCAGTTTATCGGCAGGGACGATTGAAGCTTTCTTT
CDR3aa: CASSLSAGTIEAFF

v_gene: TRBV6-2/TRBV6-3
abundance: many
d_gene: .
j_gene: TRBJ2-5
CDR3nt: TGTGCCAGCGCCCAAGAGACCCAGTACTTC
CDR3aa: CASAQETQYF

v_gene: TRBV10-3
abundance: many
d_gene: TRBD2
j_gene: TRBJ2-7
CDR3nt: TGTGCCATCAGTGAGACTACGGGCCTAGCGGGGGCCTACGAGCAGTACTTC
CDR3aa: CAISETTGLAGAYEQYF

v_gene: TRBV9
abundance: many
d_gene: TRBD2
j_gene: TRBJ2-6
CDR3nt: TGTGCCAGCAGCGTCCGACTAGCGGGAGAGGTCTCTGGGGCCAACGTCCTGACTTTC
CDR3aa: CASSVRLAGEVSGANVLTF

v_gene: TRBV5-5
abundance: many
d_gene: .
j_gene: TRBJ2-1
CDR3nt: TGTGCCAGCAGCCAACTCGGGGATTACAATGAGCAGTTCTTC
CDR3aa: CASSQLGDYNEQFF